A single sample is the source of the 17 T cell receptor beta chains below, sequenced in a study of HIV-infected patients and healthy controls. 450 to 600 ng RNA was reverse transcribed with alpha and beta constant-region primers. Separate chain-specific third strand synthesis with multiplexing indices produced the alpha and beta libraries. TCRdb called the 5' RACE reads again in MiXCR, with one record for every CDR3 protein. The repertoire includes about 4,600 distinct CDR3 sequences, roughly 5.5% of them detected once, and roughly 33% sits in the top ten. Antiretroviral therapy had run roughly three months, about 14 weeks, before follow-up blood collection. No cell fractionation was done, so the repertoire covers all unsorted peripheral blood T cells. Here the sequenced sample was blood, taken during antiretroviral therapy. These receptors all come from an adult with HIV infection.

Judged by abundance, this clonotype is medium-sized. The rearrangement joins TRBV7-6 to TRBJ2-1; D not certain. Germline loops: CDR1 SGHVS, CDR2 FNYEAQ. V was pared by 5 bases and J by 0 bases, with 8 bases between. The length of the CDR3 is 14 residues. The CDR3 protein is CASSQGSSYNEQFF. The DNA of the CDR3 is TGTGCCAGCAGCCAAGGGTCCTCCTACAATGAGCAGTTCTTC.

Sample share makes this clonotype medium-sized. This chain connects TRBV10-3 to TRBJ2-3; 7 bases are shared with TRBD1. The J segment lost 4 bases and the V segment lost 0 bases, leaving 4 bases of the junction unmatched. In germline, CDR1 is ENHRY, CDR2 SYGVKD. CDR3 size: 15 residues. In DNA, the CDR3 is TGTGCCATCAGTGAGTCGACAGGGAGCGCAGATACGCAGTATTTT. Translation: CAISESTGSADTQYF.

This clonotype was recorded at least ten times. V gene TRBV12-3 or TRBV12-4 combines with J gene TRBJ1-5; a possible D gene is TRBD1 (6 bases). V lost 4 bases and J 2 bases, leaving 12 bases between the germline ends. This CDR3 has 15 amino acids. Here the CDR3 DNA reads TGTGCCAGCAGTTCAAACAGGGATGGCAATCAGCCCCAGCATTTT. Its protein product is CASSSNRDGNQPQHF.

By share of the sample, this clonotype is medium-sized. The gene calls are TRBV3-1 and TRBJ2-7; D gene uncertain. Per germline, CDR1 LGHDT and CDR2 YNNKEL (reference sequence). V dropped 1 base and J dropped 3 bases, with 10 bases sitting between them. The CDR3 extends over 14 amino acids. DNA of the CDR3: TGTGCCAGCAGCCAAGTGGCGGTCGGCTACGAGCAGTACTTC. Protein: CASSQVAVGYEQYF.

The chain recombines TRBV11-2 with TRBJ1-3, with D uncertain. Germline V CDR1 and CDR2: SGHAT, FQNNGV. V was clipped by 0 bases and J by 4 bases, with 4 bases between them. The CDR3 has 13 residues. The CDR3: CASSLDLGNTIYF. CDR3 sequence (DNA): TGTGCCAGCAGCTTAGATTTGGGAAACACCATATATTTT.

This clonotype is medium-sized in the sample. The chain employs TRBV5-1 and TRBJ2-1, with unresolved D. The V gene's germline CDR1 is SGHRS and CDR2 YFSETQ. Trimming cost V 0 bases and J 9 bases, with 4 bases left between them. The CDR3 length is 11 residues. In nucleotides, the CDR3 is TGCGCCAGCAGCTTGGGGGTTGAGCAGTTCTTC. It is translated as CASSLGVEQFF.

This clonotype came up many times. This sequence joins TRBV7-9 and TRBJ2-1, with 10 bases matching TRBD2. V trimming: 0 bases; J trimming: 10 bases; junction bases outside the gene matches: 3. CDR1 is SEHNR and CDR2 is FQNEAQ in the germline V gene (reference sequence). This CDR3 is built from 14 residues. This CDR3 reads CASSLAGTSEEQFF. The CDR3, as DNA: TGTGCCAGCAGCTTAGCGGGGACTAGCGAGGAGCAGTTCTTC.

This clonotype was counted ten times or more. V is TRBV12-3 or TRBV12-4 and J is TRBJ1-5; 7 bases align to TRBD1. This CDR3 has 15 amino acids. V lost 2 bases and J lost 2; bases outside the gene matches: 3. CDR3 sequence reads: CASSLNDRGNQPQHF. Here the CDR3 DNA reads TGTGCCAGCAGTTTAAACGACAGGGGCAATCAGCCCCAGCATTTT.

This clonotype is classed as medium-sized. V usage is TRBV24-1 and J usage is TRBJ2-3; D may be TRBD1 (6 bases). This CDR3 contains 15 residues. Trimming took 3 bases from V and 2 from J, leaving 11 bases between them. CDR1 and CDR2 (germline): KGHDR, SFDVKD. Here the CDR3 reads CATSDPDSPTDTQYF. The CDR3 DNA sequence: TGTGCCACCAGTGATCCGGACAGCCCCACAGATACGCAGTATTTT.

This clonotype is medium-sized within its sample. J is TRBJ2-5 and V is TRBV5-1, with 8 nucleotides matching TRBD1. Germline CDR1 is SGHRS and CDR2 is YFSETQ. V shed 4 bases, J shed 2 bases, and the junction held 13 bases outside the gene matches. CDR3 size: 17 residues. CDR3 coding DNA: TGCGCCAGCAGCCGGGGGACAGGCAATCGGGATCAAGAGACCCAGTACTTC. Translation gives CASSRGTGNRDQETQYF. Full variable domain (remainder filled in from reference TRBV5-1 and TRBJ2-5): KAGVTQTPRYLIKTRGQQVTLSCSPISGHRSVSWYQQTPGQGLQFLFEYFSETQRNKGNFPGRFSGRQFSNSRSEMNVSTLELGDSALYLCASSRGTGNRDQETQYFGPGTRLLVL.

In this sample, this clonotype is medium-sized. The chain links TRBV7-2 to TRBJ1-2, with D perhaps TRBD1 (6 bases). The V gene lost 5 bases and the J gene lost 4 bases, with 17 bases spanning the gap. Looked up from germline, CDR1 is SGHTA and CDR2 is FQGNSA. The CDR3 is 15 residues long. CDR3 sequence reads: CASSPTRTASYGYTF. CDR3 sequence (DNA): TGTGCCAGCAGCCCCACCCGGACAGCCTCCTATGGCTACACCTTC.

Relative to its sample, this clonotype is medium-sized. The V gene is TRBV7-2, the J gene TRBJ2-3; TRBD2 agrees at 9 bases. This CDR3 comprises 16 residues. Germline CDR1 and CDR2: SGHTA and FQGNSA. Losses at the gene ends were 2 bases for V and 3 bases for J; bases not matched to a gene: 6. The CDR3 loop is CASSLPRLAGTDTQYF. CDR3 DNA sequence: TGTGCCAGCAGCTTACCAAGGCTAGCGGGGACAGATACGCAGTATTTT.

This clonotype is judged medium-sized. This chain uses TRBV6-5 with TRBJ2-1, with a weak D call TRBD1 (6 bases). Germline-derived CDR1 and CDR2 are MNHEY and SVGAGI. Trimming removed 0 bases from V and 4 bases from J, with 13 bases in between. This CDR3 region has 16 residues. The CDR3 region is CASSYSWGLQYNEQFF. CDR3 DNA sequence: TGTGCCAGCAGTTACTCGTGGGGGCTCCAATACAATGAGCAGTTCTTC.

This clonotype is judged medium-sized. The chain links TRBV20-1 to TRBJ1-3; no clear D. The CDR3 sequence is 13 residues long. V lost 3 bases and J 2 bases, leaving 8 bases between the germline ends. Germline values: CDR1 DFQATT, CDR2 SNEGSKA (reference sequence). CDR3 bases: TGCAGTGCTAGGAAGGGAGCTGGAAACACCATATATTTT. It translates to CSARKGAGNTIYF.

This clonotype was seen repeatedly, ten times or more. The chain employs TRBV7-9 and TRBJ2-7; D is possibly TRBD1 (7 bases). V gave up 5 bases and J gave up 11 bases, with 25 bases separating them. This CDR3 has 15 amino acids. Germline V gene sequence: CDR1 SEHNR, CDR2 FQNEAQ (reference sequence). This CDR3 is CASSPEGGGRHSKYF. The CDR3 nucleotides are TGTGCCAGCAGCCCAGAAGGAGGGGGCAGGCACTCAAAGTACTTC.

This clonotype was detected ten times or more. V usage is TRBV6-2 or TRBV6-3 and J usage is TRBJ1-2; D is unclear. Germline V CDR1 and CDR2: MNHEY, SVGEGT. The CDR3 totals 14 residues. V shed 2 bases and J shed 8 bases, with 15 bases lying between them. CDR3 bases: TGTGCCAGCAGTTACGGAGGACGGGGAGGCGGCTACACCTTC. This sequence encodes CASSYGGRGGGYTF.

V is TRBV28 and J is TRBJ1-6; D gene ambiguous. V lost 6 bases to trimming and J lost 6 bases, with 12 bases between them. The CDR3 covers 14 residues. Germline CDR1 MDHEN, CDR2 SYDVKM. The CDR3 sequence is CASSPRGGNSPLHF. For the CDR3, the DNA is TGTGCCAGCAGCCCCCGGGGTGGTAATTCACCCCTCCACTTT.